The rows below give T cell receptor beta chains drawn from one sample of a study of graft-versus-host responses after intestinal transplantation. No antigen has been identified for these receptors. The repertoire was sequenced with immunoSEQ multiplex PCR; TCRdb's copy has only in-frame clones and lacks some. The sample lists around 64,000 clones; 94% were seen once. Here the sequenced sample was unstimulated CD4+ T cells sorted from spleen or lymph node cells, taken before transplant. These receptors all stem from a human donor who was the organ donor for an intestinal transplant. Each CDR3 is given with its conserved first and last residue. A D gene is named only where the DNA matches it firmly. Not every row has a clone size; where given, it reads once, few, many or a size class.

cdr3_nt: TGTGCCTGGAGTGCAGGGGGCGGCTACACCTTC
cdr3_aa: CAWSAGGGYTF
clone_size: -
v_call: TRBV30
d_call: TRBD1
j_call: TRBJ1-2

cdr3_nt: TGTGCCAGTAGTAATCTTAACACCGGGGAGCTGTTTTTT
cdr3_aa: CASSNLNTGELFF
clone_size: -
v_call: TRBV19
d_call: -
j_call: TRBJ2-2

cdr3_nt: TGCGCCAGCAGGATTGGGTTCTCCTATAATTCACCCCTCCACTTT
cdr3_aa: CASRIGFSYNSPLHF
clone_size: -
v_call: TRBV5-1
d_call: -
j_call: TRBJ1-6

cdr3_nt: TGTGCCTGGAGTGTAAGGCAGTATGGCTACACCTTC
cdr3_aa: CAWSVRQYGYTF
clone_size: once
v_call: TRBV30
d_call: -
j_call: TRBJ1-2

cdr3_nt: TGTGCCAGCAGTTACGAGTCACCCCTCCACTTT
cdr3_aa: CASSYESPLHF
clone_size: -
v_call: TRBV6-1
d_call: -
j_call: TRBJ1-6

cdr3_nt: TGTGCCAGCAGCCGCGGGACAGGGGGCCTTGGGGAGCTGTTTTTT
cdr3_aa: CASSRGTGGLGELFF
clone_size: -
v_call: TRBV11-3
d_call: TRBD1
j_call: TRBJ2-2

cdr3_nt: TGTGCCAGCAGCTTATCGCTCACAGTACTCTCCGGGGAGCTGTTTTTT
cdr3_aa: CASSLSLTVLSGELFF
clone_size: -
v_call: TRBV7-9
d_call: -
j_call: TRBJ2-2

cdr3_nt: TGCGCCAGCAGCCAACTGGGAGATACGCAGTATTTT
cdr3_aa: CASSQLGDTQYF
clone_size: -
v_call: TRBV4-1
d_call: -
j_call: TRBJ2-3

cdr3_nt: TGTGCCAGCAGCCAAGGTCTAGCGGGGGAAAGATTCTACGAGCAGTACTTC
cdr3_aa: CASSQGLAGERFYEQYF
clone_size: once
v_call: TRBV4-2
d_call: TRBD2
j_call: TRBJ2-7

cdr3_nt: TGTGCCAGCAGCTTACCTGGACTAGCCAATACCGACTACACAGATACGCAGTATTTT
cdr3_aa: CASSLPGLANTDYTDTQYF
clone_size: -
v_call: TRBV7-8
d_call: TRBD2
j_call: TRBJ2-3

cdr3_nt: TGTGCCATCGGGACAGGGTATCCCGAAGAGACCCAGTACTTC
cdr3_aa: CAIGTGYPEETQYF
clone_size: -
v_call: TRBV10-3
d_call: TRBD1
j_call: TRBJ2-5

cdr3_nt: TGTGCCAGCAGGGACACGAACACCGGGGAGCTGTTTTTT
cdr3_aa: CASRDTNTGELFF
clone_size: -
v_call: TRBV27
d_call: -
j_call: TRBJ2-2

cdr3_nt: TGTGCCAGCAGAAGAGTAGGGGGAGAGACCCAGTACTTC
cdr3_aa: CASRRVGGETQYF
clone_size: once
v_call: TRBV6-1
d_call: -
j_call: TRBJ2-5

cdr3_nt: TGTGCCAGCAGCCAAAACCCGGTAGGGGGCGGGACAGGGGGTTCAGAAAGCAATCAGCCCCAGCATTTT
cdr3_aa: CASSQNPVGGGTGGSESNQPQHF
clone_size: -
v_call: TRBV4-2
d_call: TRBD1
j_call: TRBJ1-5

cdr3_nt: TGTGCCATTTTACAGGGGGGCTATGGCTACACCTTC
cdr3_aa: CAILQGGYGYTF
clone_size: few
v_call: TRBV10-3
d_call: TRBD1
j_call: TRBJ1-2

cdr3_nt: TGTGCCAGTAGTAAGACAGGGTGGGTGGTGGGCAATCAGCCCCAGCATTTT
cdr3_aa: CASSKTGWVVGNQPQHF
clone_size: -
v_call: TRBV19
d_call: TRBD1
j_call: TRBJ1-5

cdr3_nt: TGCAGGCACGAACAGCCCCAGCATTTT
cdr3_aa: CRHEQPQHF
clone_size: -
v_call: TRBV20-1
d_call: -
j_call: TRBJ1-5

cdr3_nt: TGTGCCTGGAGGGGGGGGTCTTACGAGCAGTACTTC
cdr3_aa: CAWRGGSYEQYF
clone_size: -
v_call: TRBV30
d_call: TRBD2
j_call: TRBJ2-7

cdr3_nt: TGTGCCAGCAGCGTAGGGAGCGGGGGGTATGAGCAGTTCTTC
cdr3_aa: CASSVGSGGYEQFF
clone_size: -
v_call: TRBV9
d_call: TRBD2
j_call: TRBJ2-1

cdr3_nt: TGTGCCAGCAGCTTCGACAGGGCGAGGTATGGCTACACCTTC
cdr3_aa: CASSFDRARYGYTF
clone_size: -
v_call: TRBV13
d_call: TRBD1
j_call: TRBJ1-2

cdr3_nt: TGTGCCAGCAGCTTAAATGAACAGGGGATCTCACCCCTCCACTTT
cdr3_aa: CASSLNEQGISPLHF
clone_size: -
v_call: TRBV7-2
d_call: TRBD1
j_call: TRBJ1-6

cdr3_nt: TGTGCCAGCAGCTCCAGGGCCCCCGGGAACACCGGGGAGCTGTTTTTT
cdr3_aa: CASSSRAPGNTGELFF
clone_size: -
v_call: TRBV5-4
d_call: -
j_call: TRBJ2-2